The clone carrying this TCR beta chain was observed a handful of times. Its target is not known. This sample was included in a study of T-cell reconstitution after alpha-beta-depleted transplantation in children. Overall study findings and caveats: By about two months after transplant, alpha-beta T cells reportedly arose from several hundred graft clones that had expanded. T cells produced anew were the main source of T-cell counts and diversity one year after transplant.

Trimming removed 6 bases at V and 2 bases at J, with 11 bases between. Germline loops: CDR1 ENHRY, CDR2 SYGVKD. The CDR3 sequence is 13 residues long. The TCRbeta library incorporated unique molecular identifiers. TCRdb re-analysed the PCR reads in MiXCR, keeping a single row per CDR3 protein. The data hold about 590,000 distinct CDR3 sequences, with 10% to 15% observed a single time. This receptor was obtained from a male patient younger than 18 who had a stem cell transplant for acute myeloid leukemia, so the T cells may come from the graft donor. The starting material was PBMCs, mostly from graft donor cells, obtained 360 days after TCRalphabeta/CD19-depleted stem cell transplant. The chain links TRBV10-3 to TRBJ2-7; the D gene could be TRBD1 or TRBD2 (5 bases each). Written as DNA, the CDR3 is TGTGCCATCAGGGGGACGGTTGCCTACGAGCAGTACTTC. Its protein is CAIRGTVAYEQYF.